Shown below are 13 T cell receptor beta chains from a single sample sequenced in a study of lymphopenia after photon versus proton radiotherapy. The protocol was immunoSEQ multiplex PCR, while the TCRdb copy is restricted to in-frame clones and leaves out a portion. The table shows 15,000 to 20,000 clones, with 88% occurring only once. The sequencing here drew on peripheral blood, taken from a patient treated with proton-based radiotherapy. The receptors shown here come from an older woman with cholangiocarcinoma. Some clones in this sample may be carry-over from other donors' samples.

The chain combines TRBV2 with TRBJ1-1; no clear D gene. Looked up from germline, CDR1 is SNHLY and CDR2 is FYNNEI. V lost 7 bases to trimming and J lost 0 bases, with 15 bases between them. This CDR3 has 15 residues. DNA of the CDR3: TGTGCCAGCACCCAGGCCGGGTCTATGAACACTGAAGCTTTCTTT. It specifies CASTQAGSMNTEAFF.

CDR3: CATIGTVSTTGELFF. The CDR3 bases are TGTGCCACCATAGGGACAGTTAGTACCACCGGGGAGCTGTTTTTT. The chain is built from TRBV6-6 and TRBJ2-2; 7 bases align to TRBD1. This CDR3 is 15 amino acids long. The J segment lost 4 bases and the V segment lost 10 bases, leaving 12 bases of the junction unmatched. Germline V gives CDR1 MNHNY, CDR2 SVGAGI (reference sequence).

The chain recombines TRBV14 with TRBJ2-5, with D perhaps being TRBD1 or TRBD2 (5 bases each). The CDR3 is 12 residues long. The ends were cut back, 1 base at V and 5 bases at J, with 5 bases in the middle. CDR1 and CDR2 from the germline V gene are SGHDN and FVKESK. The CDR3 DNA follows: TGTGCCAGCAGCCAAGGGGGGGAGACCCAGTACTTC. It is translated as CASSQGGETQYF.

The rearrangement links TRBV5-1 to TRBJ1-2; possibly TRBD1 for D (5 bases). The ends were cut back, 0 bases at V and 1 base at J, with 10 bases in the middle. This CDR3 region has 15 residues. Germline CDR1 is SGHRS and CDR2 is YFSETQ. CDR3 sequence reads: CASSLDPGGNYGYTF. Here the CDR3 DNA reads TGCGCCAGCAGCTTGGACCCGGGGGGTAACTATGGCTACACCTTC.

V is TRBV29-1 and J is TRBJ1-2; 9 bases match TRBD1. The CDR3 sequence is 15 residues long. J was trimmed by 4 bases and V by 0 bases; bases with no gene match: 6. CDR1 SQVTM and CDR2 ANQGSEA come from the germline V gene. The CDR3 loop is CSVEDLGGQGYGYTF. CDR3 DNA sequence: TGCAGCGTTGAAGATCTAGGGGGACAGGGCTATGGCTACACCTTC. Based on the CDR3 plus reference TRBV29-1 and TRBJ1-2, the full variable domain is SAVISQKPSRDICQRGTSLTIQCQVDSQVTMMFWYRQQPGQSLTLIATANQGSEATYESGFVIDKFPISRPNLTFSTLTVSNMSPEDSSIYLCSVEDLGGQGYGYTFGSGTRLTVV.

This clone has more than one count but fewer than ten. J is TRBJ2-6 and V is TRBV12-5; the D gene is possibly TRBD1 (6 bases). This CDR3 has 13 amino acids. Germline V lookup: CDR1 LGHNT, CDR2 FRNRAP. Trimming pared 7 bases from V and 7 bases from J, leaving 11 bases between. The chain's CDR3 is CASVQGSANVLTF. The CDR3 DNA is TGTGCTAGTGTTCAGGGGTCTGCCAACGTCCTGACTTTC.

The rearrangement joins TRBV2 to TRBJ1-1; maybe TRBD1 (6 bases). Germline CDR1 reads SNHLY; CDR2 reads FYNNEI. The ends were cut back, 6 bases at V and 6 bases at J, with 17 bases in the middle. The CDR3 totals 14 residues. CDR3: CASRGPQGYAEAFF. In nucleotides, the CDR3 is TGTGCCAGCAGGGGCCCACAGGGCTACGCTGAAGCTTTCTTT.

CDR3 sequence (DNA): TGCGCCAGCAGCCAAGTCCCCCGGGCGGGAGAGACCCAGTACTTC. Translated: CASSQVPRAGETQYF. This chain uses TRBV4-1 with TRBJ2-5; possibly TRBD2 for D (5 bases). The ends were cut back, 1 base at V and 4 bases at J, with 13 bases in the middle. Germline lookup yields CDR1 MGHRA and CDR2 YSYEKL. This CDR3 contains 15 residues.

The chain has TRBV28 and TRBJ2-1; 7 bases agree with TRBD2. The germline gives CDR1 MDHEN, CDR2 SYDVKM. The CDR3 length is 16 residues. With V trimmed by 6 bases and J by 0 bases, 8 bases remained unmatched. The CDR3 region is CASSSSRGNSYNEQFF. Here the CDR3 DNA reads TGTGCCAGCAGCTCGTCGCGGGGGAACTCCTACAATGAGCAGTTCTTC.

The table lists this clone with a count of one. The chain recombines TRBV9 with TRBJ2-7; D is possibly TRBD1 (5 bases). The V end lost 0 bases, the J end lost 6 bases, and 16 bases lay between the germline ends. Germline-derived CDR1 and CDR2 are SGDLS and YYNGEE. CDR3 length: 15 amino acids. CDR3 amino acids: CASSVGPGRVFEQYF. DNA of the CDR3: TGTGCCAGCAGCGTAGGACCGGGCAGGGTGTTCGAGCAGTACTTC.

The chain links TRBV18 to TRBJ2-7; tentative D call: TRBD1 (5 bases). The germline CDR1 and CDR2 sequences are KGHSH and LQKENI. There are 16 residues in the CDR3. V gave up 0 bases and J gave up 5 bases, with 17 bases separating them. DNA for the CDR3: TGTGCCAGCTCACCACCTCGCGGAGAAGGGGTACACGAGCAGTACTTC. This gives the protein CASSPPRGEGVHEQYF.

The chain has TRBV11-2 and TRBJ2-5; 10 nucleotides align to TRBD1. Looked up from germline, CDR1 is SGHAT and CDR2 is FQNNGV. V shed 5 bases, J shed 4 bases, and the junction held 7 bases outside the gene matches. CDR3 length equals 15 residues. The CDR3 loop reads CASSPGQGVGETQYF. Here the CDR3 DNA reads TGTGCCAGCAGCCCTGGACAGGGGGTAGGAGAGACCCAGTACTTC. The variable domain in full, with the rest retrieved from reference TRBV11-2 and TRBJ2-5, is EAGVAQSPRYKIIEKRQSVAFWCNPISGHATLYWYQQILGQGPKLLIQFQNNGVVDDSQLPKDRFSAERLKGVDSTLKIQPAKLEDSAVYLCASSPGQGVGETQYFGPGTRLLVL.

The CDR3 DNA is TGCGCCAGCAGTAATCCGACTAGCGGGGACCCGGCGTATGAGCAGTTCTTC. Amino acid sequence: CASSNPTSGDPAYEQFF. The genes are TRBV5-1 and TRBJ2-1; 11 bases fit TRBD2. V trimming: 5 bases; J trimming: 8 bases; junction bases outside the gene matches: 15. Germline assignment: CDR1 SGHRS and CDR2 YFSETQ. The CDR3 spans 17 residues.